The 21 T cell receptor beta chains reported below all come from one sample, sequenced in a study of graft-versus-host responses after intestinal transplantation. No antigen has been identified for these receptors. Assay used: immunoSEQ multiplex PCR; TCRdb lists only in-frame clones, some missing. This table has about 47,000 clones, 90% to 95% appearing once. This material consisted of unstimulated CD8+ T cells sorted from spleen or lymph node cells, taken before transplant. The receptors derive from a human donor who was the organ donor for an intestinal transplant.

This rearrangement joins TRBV9 to TRBJ2-1; D is tentatively TRBD1 or TRBD2 (5 bases each). From germline, CDR1 is SGDLS and CDR2 YYNGEE. V lost 1 base and J 4 bases, leaving 15 bases between the germline ends. The CDR3 totals 16 residues. CDR3 in amino acids: CASSVPRDGPYNEQFF. The CDR3 nucleotides read TGTGCCAGCAGCGTACCCCGGGACGGACCTTACAATGAGCAGTTCTTC.

This sequence joins TRBV15 and TRBJ1-5; no definite D call. V shed 0 bases and J shed 3 bases, with 6 bases lying between them. The CDR3 loop spans 14 amino acids. The germline gives CDR1 LNHNV, CDR2 YYDKDF (reference sequence). Here the CDR3 DNA reads TGTGCCACCAGCAGAGACGGATACAATCAGCCCCAGCATTTT. Protein: CATSRDGYNQPQHF.

This rearrangement joins TRBV6-1 to TRBJ2-7; 7 nucleotides line up with TRBD1. This CDR3 spans 14 amino acids. Germline lookup yields CDR1 MNHNS and CDR2 SASEGT. V trimming: 6 bases; J trimming: 5 bases; junction bases outside the gene matches: 10. Here the CDR3 reads CASSPTRQGDEQYF. The CDR3 DNA sequence: TGTGCCAGCAGCCCGACGAGACAGGGCGACGAGCAGTACTTC.

This rearrangement joins TRBV27 to TRBJ2-7; 8 bases are shared with TRBD1. Per germline, CDR1 MNHEY and CDR2 SMNVEV (reference sequence). The CDR3 is 15 amino acids. The ends lost 3 bases at V and 4 bases at J; junction bases unmatched: 8. The chain's CDR3 is CASSFKWTGLYEQYF. The CDR3 DNA sequence: TGTGCCAGCAGTTTCAAGTGGACAGGGTTGTACGAGCAGTACTTC.

The chain carries TRBV2 and TRBJ2-5, with 8 bases aligning to TRBD1. The end of the DNA is better explained by TRBJ2-7, so the J call may be wrong. The CDR3 consists of 14 residues. CDR1 is SNHLY and CDR2 is FYNNEI in the germline V gene. The CDR3: CASSVRTGTYEQYF. CDR3 bases: TGTGCCAGCAGCGTTAGGACAGGGACCTACGAGCAGTACTTC.

V is TRBV7-9 and J is TRBJ2-2, with D unclear. The CDR3 has 16 amino acids. The V end was cut by 5 bases, the J end by 0 bases, with 13 bases between. Germline CDR1 reads SEHNR; CDR2 reads FQNEAQ (reference sequence). The CDR3 region has the DNA TGTGCCAGCAGCGATCGCGATCGGGCGAACACCGGGGAGCTGTTTTTT. It yields the protein CASSDRDRANTGELFF.

The chain carries TRBV4-3 and TRBJ1-1; D is uncertain. The CDR3 totals 15 residues. From germline, CDR1 is LGHNA and CDR2 YSLEER. V lost 2 bases and J lost 4, with 14 bases in between. The chain's CDR3 is CASSQRNLGSTEAFF. CDR3 nucleotides: TGCGCCAGCAGCCAACGGAACCTTGGGAGCACTGAAGCTTTCTTT.

The table lists this clone with a count of one. The chain uses TRBV28 and TRBJ1-1; D gene ambiguous. The CDR3 runs 13 residues. With 7 bases removed from V and 0 bases from J, the gap between germline ends came to 9 bases. CDR1 is MDHEN, CDR2 SYDVKM, per germline. The CDR3 protein is CASTAVMNTEAFF. The CDR3 DNA follows: TGTGCCAGCACAGCAGTTATGAACACTGAAGCTTTCTTT.

The chain uses TRBV5-1 and TRBJ2-3; 10 bases line up with TRBD2. V gave up 4 bases and J gave up 0 bases; unmatched junction bases: 14. CDR3 length equals 19 residues. Per the germline V gene, CDR1 is SGHRS and CDR2 is YFSETQ. The CDR3: CASSPFMLLAGTSTDTQYF. The CDR3 coding sequence is TGCGCCAGCAGCCCGTTTATGTTACTAGCGGGAACTAGCACAGATACGCAGTATTTT.

This chain connects TRBV9 to TRBJ1-3; D gene ambiguous. This CDR3 spans 18 amino acids. Trimming took off 0 bases at V and 4 bases at J, with 20 bases between the two ends. CDR1 is SGDLS, CDR2 YYNGEE, per germline. The CDR3 loop is CASSVAWQAAYNGNTIYF. CDR3 DNA: TGTGCCAGCAGCGTAGCTTGGCAGGCAGCCTATAACGGAAACACCATATATTTT.

This clone was seen only once. The genes are TRBV11-3 and TRBJ2-5; D call uncertain. V was clipped by 5 bases and J by 3 bases, with 10 bases between them. Germline-derived CDR1 and CDR2 are SGHNT and YENEEA. The CDR3 runs 13 residues. CDR3 residues: CASSLLNEETQYF. As DNA, the CDR3 is TGTGCCAGCAGCCTACTGAACGAAGAGACCCAGTACTTC.

The chain carries TRBV7-2 and TRBJ1-2; possible D gene TRBD1, 6 bases. The germline V gene has CDR1 SGHTA and CDR2 FQGNSA. This CDR3 is 16 amino acids long. Trimming took off 5 bases at V and 8 bases at J, with 24 bases between the two ends. As DNA, the CDR3 is TGTGCCAGCAGCCTCGGGGTAATGCAGGGGCAGTACGGCTACACCTTC. Amino acids: CASSLGVMQGQYGYTF.

The sample holds one count of this clone. Other DNA sequences from this sample encode an identical CDR3 as well. This chain connects TRBV5-5 to TRBJ1-1; D is unclear. This CDR3 is 13 amino acids long. Germline V CDR1 and CDR2: SGHKS, YYEKEE (reference sequence). The V end lost 1 base, the J end lost 4 bases, and 8 bases lay between the germline ends. The CDR3 nucleotides are TGTGCCAGCAGCTTGAATCGCGGCACTGAAGCTTTCTTT. Translating it yields CASSLNRGTEAFF. The full variable domain, completed using reference TRBV5-5 and TRBJ1-1, is DAGVTQSPTHLIKTRGQQVTLRCSPISGHKSVSWYQQVLGQGPQFIFQYYEKEERGRGNFPDRFSARQFPNYSSELNVNALLLGDSALYLCASSLNRGTEAFFGQGTRLTVV.

A single count supports this clone. The chain is built from TRBV2 and TRBJ2-7; D is undetermined. The CDR3 has 12 residues. Germline loops: CDR1 SNHLY, CDR2 FYNNEI. The V gene lost 5 bases and the J gene lost 1 base, with 6 bases spanning the gap. The CDR3 region is CASSTDSYEQYF. CDR3 DNA sequence: TGTGCCAGCAGTACAGATTCCTACGAGCAGTACTTC. Supplemented by reference TRBV2 and TRBJ2-7, the full variable domain reads EPEVTQTPSHQVTQMGQEVILRCVPISNHLYFYWYRQILGQKVEFLVSFYNNEISEKSEIFDDQFSVERPDGSNFTLKIRSTKLEDSAMYFCASSTDSYEQYFGPGTRLTVT.

The rearrangement links TRBV19 to TRBJ1-1; no firm D call. V dropped 5 bases and J dropped 0 bases, with 10 bases sitting between them. The germline gives CDR1 LNHDA, CDR2 SQIVND (reference sequence). The CDR3 sequence is 14 residues long. The CDR3 nucleotides read TGTGCCAGTAGTGAAGTTGACCTGAACACTGAAGCTTTCTTT. Its protein product is CASSEVDLNTEAFF.

This clone was found once. Different DNA sequences within this sample yield the same CDR3. V is TRBV27 and J is TRBJ1-2, with D unresolved. CDR3 length: 13 amino acids. Between the trimmed V and J ends, which lost 8 bases and 2 bases, there was a span of 12 bases. Germline assignment: CDR1 MNHEY and CDR2 SMNVEV (reference sequence). CDR3 nucleotides: TGTGCCAGCTCGCTCGGGCGGAACTATGGCTACACCTTC. Amino acid sequence: CASSLGRNYGYTF.

The chain has TRBV7-3 and TRBJ2-2; D gene ambiguous. The V gene's germline CDR1 is SGHTA and CDR2 FQGTGA. Trimming left V 8 bases short and J 8 bases short, with 12 bases between. This CDR3 region has 12 residues. CDR3 residues: CASGLLGGELFF. Here the CDR3 DNA reads TGTGCCAGCGGGCTCCTAGGAGGGGAGCTGTTTTTT.

The chain links TRBV27 to TRBJ2-1, with a possible D match to TRBD2 (7 bases). The CDR3 consists of 14 residues. Trimming removed 5 bases from V and 4 bases from J, with 12 bases in between. Germline V gene data show CDR1 as MNHEY and CDR2 as SMNVEV (reference sequence). In nucleotides, the CDR3 is TGTGCCAGCAGTGGGGGGGCAGGGTACAATGAGCAGTTCTTC. Protein product: CASSGGAGYNEQFF.

The chain joins TRBV7-2 to TRBJ2-7, with D hard to call. Germline lookup yields CDR1 SGHTA and CDR2 FQGNSA. With 2 bases removed from V and 1 base from J, the gap between germline ends came to 12 bases. The CDR3 is 15 amino acids. CDR3: CASSLRPMGSYEQYF. DNA of the CDR3: TGTGCCAGCAGCTTACGTCCGATGGGGTCCTACGAGCAGTACTTC. Full variable domain (remainder filled in from reference TRBV7-2 and TRBJ2-7): GAGVSQSPSNKVTEKGKDVELRCDPISGHTALYWYRQSLGQGLEFLIYFQGNSAPDKSGLPSDRFSAERTGGSVSTLTIQRTQQEDSAVYLCASSLRPMGSYEQYFGPGTRLTVT.

The chain recombines TRBV11-2 with TRBJ1-1; 8 bases agree with TRBD1. CDR1 is SGHAT and CDR2 is FQNNGV in the germline V gene. V lost 5 bases to trimming and J lost 4 bases; unmatched junction nucleotides: 9. The CDR3 has 15 amino acids. The DNA for the CDR3 is TGTGCCAGCAGCGGAGCCTCAGACAGGGGCACTGAAGCTTTCTTT. Translating it yields CASSGASDRGTEAFF.

The rearrangement uses TRBV7-6 and TRBJ2-7; D not certain. V was shortened by 5 bases and J by 0 bases, with 11 bases between the two germline ends. The CDR3 is 14 residues long. Looked up from germline, CDR1 is SGHVS and CDR2 is FNYEAQ. CDR3 in amino acids: CASSPSPSSYEQYF. The CDR3 nucleotides are TGTGCCAGCAGCCCCAGTCCCAGCTCCTACGAGCAGTACTTC.